Listed here are 15 T cell receptor beta chains from one sample, sequenced in a study of metastatic and nonmetastatic thyroid tumors. Thyroid surgery had not been preceded by any treatment in any patient. TCRdb re-analyzed the PCR reads using MiXCR. The sample lists about 33,000 clones, 10% to 14% occurring once. The sample was blood. The source of these receptors is a female donor with papillary thyroid cancer or a benign thyroid nodule (not recorded which). Some clones in this sample may be carry-over from other donors' samples.

This clone was observed many times. V and J are TRBV24-1 and TRBJ2-1; TRBD2 agrees at 9 bases. V shed 6 bases, J shed 7 bases, and the junction held 9 bases outside the gene matches. CDR1 is KGHDR and CDR2 is SFDVKD in the germline V gene. The CDR3 spans 15 residues. CDR3 DNA: TGTGCCACCAGTTTAGGCGGGAGGGCCCAGAATGAGCAGTTCTTC. Translation: CATSLGGRAQNEQFF.

This clone was picked up many times. This chain uses TRBV6-5 with TRBJ2-5; the match to TRBD2 covers 11 bases. The CDR3 covers 17 residues. V lost 0 bases, J lost 5 bases, and 8 bases stayed unmatched. The germline gives CDR1 MNHEY, CDR2 SVGAGI. As DNA, the CDR3 is TGTGCCAGCAGTTACTCGGCTAGCGGGAGGAGGCCGGAGACCCAGTACTTC. Encoded protein: CASSYSASGRRPETQYF.

This clone was counted ten times or more. J is TRBJ2-1 and V is TRBV24-1; the D call may be TRBD1 or TRBD2 (5 bases each). CDR3 length equals 17 residues. The V and J ends lost 6 bases and 0 bases respectively, with 17 bases between them. Germline V CDR1 and CDR2: KGHDR, SFDVKD. CDR3 region: CATSMGRDASSYNEQFF. DNA of the CDR3: TGTGCCACCAGTATGGGCCGGGACGCCAGCTCCTACAATGAGCAGTTCTTC.

This clone occurred many times. J is TRBJ1-6 and V is TRBV13; 9 nucleotides agree with TRBD1. Trimming took 3 bases from V and 6 from J; bases not matched to a gene: 3. Germline CDR1 and CDR2: PRHDT and FYEKMQ (reference sequence). The CDR3 runs 15 residues. The CDR3 DNA reads TGTGCCAGCAGCTTCGGGGACAGGGCTAATTCACCCCTCCACTTT. It yields the protein CASSFGDRANSPLHF.

This clone was seen many times. As the CDR3 is not closed by the conserved phenylalanine or tryptophan, this likely results from a read error. The V gene is TRBV25-1, the J gene TRBJ1-2; D uncertain. This CDR3 spans 13 amino acids. V was trimmed by 2 bases and J by 3 bases, leaving 7 bases between them. Germline CDR1 and CDR2: MGHDK and SYGVNS. The CDR3 DNA is TGTGCCAGCAGTGAAGTGGCAGACTATGGCTACACCCTC. This translates into CASSEVADYGYTL.

This clone has a count of ten or more. The chain joins TRBV12-3 or TRBV12-4 to TRBJ2-3; tentatively, D is TRBD1 (6 bases). The CDR3 has 15 residues. The V end was cut by 2 bases, the J end by 4 bases, with 13 bases between. CDR3 nucleotides: TGTGCCAGCAGTTTAAGGACAGATCCTGCAGATACGCAGTATTTT. Translation gives CASSLRTDPADTQYF.

V and J are TRBV5-1 and TRBJ2-2; TRBD2 matches 7 bases. CDR1 is SGHRS, CDR2 YFSETQ, per germline. V lost 0 bases to trimming and J lost 0 bases; unmatched junction nucleotides: 2. The CDR3 length is 16 residues. In DNA, the CDR3 is TGCGCCAGCAGCTTGGAGAGCGGGGCGAACACCGGGGAGCTGTTTTTT. It yields the protein CASSLESGANTGELFF.

This clone was seen repeatedly, ten times or more. The chain couples TRBV19 to TRBJ1-1; D may be TRBD1 (6 bases). The CDR3 has 12 amino acids. The V and J ends lost 1 base and 8 bases respectively, with 8 bases between them. CDR1 and CDR2 (germline): LNHDA, SQIVND (reference sequence). For the CDR3, the DNA is TGTGCCAGTAGTATAGGGACAGTAGAAGCTTTCTTT. It encodes CASSIGTVEAFF.

This clone was seen at least ten times. This chain uses TRBV25-1 with TRBJ2-7; 8 bases match TRBD1. This CDR3 is built from 12 residues. After removal of 6 bases from V and 6 bases from J, the junction contained 4 bases not matched to a gene. In germline, CDR1 is MGHDK, CDR2 SYGVNS. The CDR3 DNA reads TGTGCCAGCAGCCAGGGGGCTGGCGAGCAGTACTTC. Its translation: CASSQGAGEQYF.

This clone was observed a few times. At one end, the junction sequence differs from germline, possibly due to a read error. This chain uses TRBV6-1 with TRBJ2-3; tentatively, D is TRBD1 (6 bases). Germline values: CDR1 MNHNS, CDR2 SASEGT. This CDR3 comprises 14 residues. The CDR3 DNA is TGCGCCGGGAAGGACAGAGTGAGCACAGATACGCAGTATTTT. Its translation: CAGKDRVSTDTQYF.

In this sample, this clone turned up many times. The chain combines TRBV5-1 with TRBJ1-2; D perhaps matches TRBD1 (6 bases). CDR3 length: 15 residues. Germline loops: CDR1 SGHRS, CDR2 YFSETQ. V was trimmed by 5 bases and J by 0 bases, leaving 14 bases between them. The chain's CDR3 is CASRIWTASNYGYTF. DNA for the CDR3: TGCGCCAGCAGGATCTGGACAGCCTCTAACTATGGCTACACCTTC.

Notes on this clone: This may arise from a read error, as a much more abundant clone is one base away. The genes are TRBV9 and TRBJ1-1, with D uncertain. This CDR3 spans 13 amino acids. The V end lost 4 bases, the J end lost 9 bases, and 16 bases lay between the germline ends. The germline CDR1 and CDR2 sequences are SGDLS and YYNGEE. The CDR3 sequence: CASSPHEGSQAFF. CDR3 coding DNA: TGTGCCAGCAGCCCCCATGAGGGTAGTCAAGCTTTCTTT.

This clone appeared many times. The V gene is TRBV10-3, the J gene TRBJ2-3; 10 bases fit TRBD1. The V and J ends lost 0 bases and 4 bases, in that order; junction bases with no gene match: 4. The germline gives CDR1 ENHRY, CDR2 SYGVKD. This CDR3 spans 16 amino acids. The chain's CDR3 is CAISESGTGVADTQYF. The CDR3 DNA follows: TGTGCCATCAGTGAGTCGGGGACAGGGGTTGCAGATACGCAGTATTTT.

The table lists this clone with many counts. The rearrangement uses TRBV20-1 and TRBJ1-6, with D maybe TRBD1 (5 bases). Germline-derived CDR1 and CDR2 are DFQATT and SNEGSKA (reference sequence). Between the trimmed V and J ends, which lost 1 base and 5 bases, there was a span of 15 bases. This CDR3 region has 16 residues. The chain's CDR3 is CSARVWGIEDNSPLHF. The CDR3 nucleotides read TGCAGTGCTAGAGTTTGGGGGATAGAGGATAATTCACCCCTCCACTTT.

This clone was observed at least ten times. J is TRBJ1-4 and V is TRBV6-2 or TRBV6-3; no clear D gene. Trimming cost V 11 bases and J 0 bases, with 4 bases left between them. Germline lookup yields CDR1 MNHEY and CDR2 SVGEGT. CDR3 length equals 11 residues. The CDR3 spells CASATNEKLFF. In nucleotides, the CDR3 is TGTGCCTCGGCAACTAATGAAAAACTGTTTTTT.